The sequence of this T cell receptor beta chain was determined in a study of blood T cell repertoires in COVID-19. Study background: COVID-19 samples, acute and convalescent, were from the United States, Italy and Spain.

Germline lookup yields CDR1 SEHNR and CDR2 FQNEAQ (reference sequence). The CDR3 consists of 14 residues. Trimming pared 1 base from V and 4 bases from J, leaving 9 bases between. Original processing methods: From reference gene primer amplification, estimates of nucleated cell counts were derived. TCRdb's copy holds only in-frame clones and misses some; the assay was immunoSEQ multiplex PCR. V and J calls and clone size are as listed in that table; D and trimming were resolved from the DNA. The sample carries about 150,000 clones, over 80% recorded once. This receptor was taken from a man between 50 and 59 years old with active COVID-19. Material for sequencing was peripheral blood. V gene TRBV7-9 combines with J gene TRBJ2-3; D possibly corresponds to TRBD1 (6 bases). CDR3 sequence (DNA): TGTGCCAGCAGCTTAGGGGCAGGGGCAGATACGCAGTATTTT. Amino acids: CASSLGAGADTQYF.